The source of this T cell receptor beta chain is a study of blood T cell repertoires in COVID-19. For the study at large: Sources were T cells, B-cell-depleted T cells, or PBMCs; the material itself was cDNA or gDNA.

V shed 3 bases and J shed 3 bases, with 9 bases lying between them. Germline V gives CDR1 SQVTM, CDR2 ANQGSEA. The CDR3 contains 12 residues. The table lists this clone with a few counts. Recovery among Cohort 3 donors was established by two negative PCRs, clearance, or symptom resolution. Libraries were prepared by immunoSEQ multiplex PCR; TCRdb keeps only in-frame clonotypes and omits some of them. The sample holds 110,000 to 150,000 clones, about 87% seen once. The receptor's source is a man aged 55 to 70 who had recovered from COVID-19. Sample: PBMCs or T cells enriched from blood (not recorded which). The V and J genes are TRBV29-1 and TRBJ2-7; no clear D. In DNA, the CDR3 is TGCAGCGTTGATAATGGCGGCTACGAGCAGTACTTC. It codes for CSVDNGGYEQYF.